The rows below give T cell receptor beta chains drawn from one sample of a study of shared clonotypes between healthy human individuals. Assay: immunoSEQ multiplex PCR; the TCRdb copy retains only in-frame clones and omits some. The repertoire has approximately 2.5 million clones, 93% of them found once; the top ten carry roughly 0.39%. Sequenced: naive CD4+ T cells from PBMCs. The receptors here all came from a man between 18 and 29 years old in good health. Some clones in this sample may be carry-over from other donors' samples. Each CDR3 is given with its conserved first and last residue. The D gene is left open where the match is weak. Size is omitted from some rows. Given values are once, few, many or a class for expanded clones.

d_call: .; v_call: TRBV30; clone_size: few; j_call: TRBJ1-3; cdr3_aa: CAWNEGGSGNTIYF; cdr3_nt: TGTGCCTGGAATGAGGGTGGCTCTGGAAACACCATATATTTT
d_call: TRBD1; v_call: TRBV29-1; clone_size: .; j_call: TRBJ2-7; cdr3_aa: CSVASGTGTSYLREQYF; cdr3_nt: TGCAGCGTTGCGAGTGGGACAGGAACATCTTACCTACGAGAACAGTACTTC
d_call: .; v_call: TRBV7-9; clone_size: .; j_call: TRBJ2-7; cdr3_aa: CASSPSVGYEQYF; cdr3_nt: TGTGCCAGCAGCCCCTCGGTGGGCTACGAGCAGTACTTC
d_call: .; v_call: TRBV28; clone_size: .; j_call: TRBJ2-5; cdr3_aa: CASSLSAGLGETQYF; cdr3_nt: TGTGCCAGCAGTTTATCCGCAGGGCTTGGGGAGACCCAGTACTTC
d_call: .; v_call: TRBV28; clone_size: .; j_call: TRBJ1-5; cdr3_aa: CASSRRTVTNQPQHF; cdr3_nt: TGTGCCAGCAGTCGGAGGACAGTCACCAATCAGCCCCAGCATTTT
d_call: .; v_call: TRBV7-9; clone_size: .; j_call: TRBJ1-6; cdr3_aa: CASTYRETPLHF; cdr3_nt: TGTGCCAGCACCTACAGGGAAACACCCCTCCACTTT
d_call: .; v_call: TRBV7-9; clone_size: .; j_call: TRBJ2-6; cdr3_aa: CASRAWGSGANVLTF; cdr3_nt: TGTGCCAGCAGGGCTTGGGGCTCTGGGGCCAACGTCCTGACTTTC
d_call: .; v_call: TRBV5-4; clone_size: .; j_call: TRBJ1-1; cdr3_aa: CASSLSDNMNTEAFF; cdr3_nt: TGTGCCAGCAGCTTGTCGGACAACATGAACACTGAAGCTTTCTTT
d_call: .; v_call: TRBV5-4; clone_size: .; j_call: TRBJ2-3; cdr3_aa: CASSPSGQGGTDTQYF; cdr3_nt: TGTGCCAGCAGCCCCAGTGGACAGGGAGGGACAGATACGCAGTATTTT
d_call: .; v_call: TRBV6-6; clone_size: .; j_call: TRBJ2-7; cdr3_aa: CASSSTGYEQYF; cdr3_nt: TGTGCCAGCAGTTCAACCGGCTACGAGCAGTACTTC
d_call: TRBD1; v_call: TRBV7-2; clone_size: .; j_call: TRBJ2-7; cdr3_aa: CASSSGQGAQGEQYF; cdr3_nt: TGTGCCAGCAGCTCTGGACAGGGGGCACAGGGCGAGCAGTACTTC
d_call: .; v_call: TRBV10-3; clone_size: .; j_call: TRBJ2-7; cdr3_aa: CAISERSGEQYF; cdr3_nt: TGTGCCATCAGTGAGCGGAGCGGCGAGCAGTACTTC
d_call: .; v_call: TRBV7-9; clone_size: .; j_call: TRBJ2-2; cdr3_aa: CASSLLGGSSSARSGELFF; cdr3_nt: TGTGCCAGCAGCCTCCTCGGCGGATCATCATCTGCGCGGTCCGGGGAGCTGTTTTTT
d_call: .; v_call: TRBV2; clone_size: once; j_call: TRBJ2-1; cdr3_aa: CASSGDSSYNEQFF; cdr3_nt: TGTGCCAGCTCGGGCGACTCCTCCTACAATGAGCAGTTCTTC
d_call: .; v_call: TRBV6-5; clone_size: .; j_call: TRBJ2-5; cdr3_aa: CASSYESGTQYF; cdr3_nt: TGTGCCAGCAGTTACGAGAGCGGGACCCAGTACTTC
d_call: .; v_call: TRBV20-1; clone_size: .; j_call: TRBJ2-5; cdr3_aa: CSARHQETQYF; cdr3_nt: TGCAGTGCTCGCCACCAAGAGACCCAGTACTTC
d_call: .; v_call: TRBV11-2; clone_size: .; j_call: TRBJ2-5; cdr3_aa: CASRYGRGNNPRETQYF; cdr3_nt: TGTGCCAGCAGGTATGGACGCGGTAACAACCCACGGGAGACCCAGTACTTC
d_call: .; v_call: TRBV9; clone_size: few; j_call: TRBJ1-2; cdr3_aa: CASSVGDGLGYTF; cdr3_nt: TGTGCCAGCAGCGTAGGGGACGGTTTAGGCTACACCTTC
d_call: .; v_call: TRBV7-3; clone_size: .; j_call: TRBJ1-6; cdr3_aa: CASSLSGDNSPLHF; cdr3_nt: TGTGCCAGCAGCTTATCGGGGGATAATTCACCCCTCCACTTT
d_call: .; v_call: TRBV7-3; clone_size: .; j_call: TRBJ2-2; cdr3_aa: CASSQNGETGELFF; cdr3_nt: TGTGCCAGCAGCCAAAACGGCGAAACCGGGGAGCTGTTTTTT
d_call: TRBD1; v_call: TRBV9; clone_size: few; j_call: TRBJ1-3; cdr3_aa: CASSVGQGASGNTIYF; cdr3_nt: TGTGCCAGCAGCGTAGGACAGGGGGCATCTGGAAACACCATATATTTT
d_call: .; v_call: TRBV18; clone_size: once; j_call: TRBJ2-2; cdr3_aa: CASSYIWTHTGELFF; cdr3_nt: TGTGCCAGCTCATATATATGGACCCACACCGGGGAGCTGTTTTTT
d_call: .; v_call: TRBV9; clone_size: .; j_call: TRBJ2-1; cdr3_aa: CASSVAGGGSHYNEQFF; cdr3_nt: TGTGCCAGCAGCGTAGCAGGGGGGGGTAGCCACTACAATGAGCAGTTCTTC
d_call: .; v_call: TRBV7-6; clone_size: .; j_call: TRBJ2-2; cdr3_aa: CASSLARTGELFF; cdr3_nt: TGTGCCAGCAGCTTAGCGCGGACCGGGGAGCTGTTTTTT
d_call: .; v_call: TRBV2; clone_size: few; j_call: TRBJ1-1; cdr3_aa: CASSEASEAFF; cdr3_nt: TGTGCCAGCAGCGAGGCATCCGAAGCTTTCTTT
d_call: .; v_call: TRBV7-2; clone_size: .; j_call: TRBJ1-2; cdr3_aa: CASSTFGSSGGYTF; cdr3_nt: TGTGCCAGCAGCACCTTTGGGTCATCGGGTGGCTACACCTTC
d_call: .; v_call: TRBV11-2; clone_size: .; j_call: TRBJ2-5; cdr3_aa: CASSLRTASPYF; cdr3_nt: TGTGCCAGCAGCTTAAGGACGGCGAGTCCGTACTTC
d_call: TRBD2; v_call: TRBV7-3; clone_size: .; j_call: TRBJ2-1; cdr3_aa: CASSFRAGGEQFF; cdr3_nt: TGTGCCAGCAGCTTCCGCGCGGGAGGCGAGCAGTTCTTC
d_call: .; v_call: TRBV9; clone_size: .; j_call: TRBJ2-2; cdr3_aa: CASSPAGEGELFF; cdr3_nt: TGTGCCAGCAGCCCAGCAGGGGAAGGGGAGCTGTTTTTT
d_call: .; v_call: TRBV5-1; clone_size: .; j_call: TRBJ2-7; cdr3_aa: CASSLKITGNYEQYF; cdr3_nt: TGCGCCAGCAGCTTGAAAATTACAGGAAACTACGAGCAGTACTTC
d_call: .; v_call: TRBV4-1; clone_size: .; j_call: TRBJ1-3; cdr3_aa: CASSQAISDAYRNTIYF; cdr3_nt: TGCGCCAGCAGCCAAGCAATCTCTGACGCCTACCGAAACACCATATATTTT
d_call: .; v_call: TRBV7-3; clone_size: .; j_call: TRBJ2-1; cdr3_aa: CASSTQRAGSSYNEQFF; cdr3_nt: TGTGCCAGCAGCACTCAGCGGGCCGGCAGCTCCTACAATGAGCAGTTCTTC
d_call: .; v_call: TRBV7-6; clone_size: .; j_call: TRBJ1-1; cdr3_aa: CASVRGSQIGTEAFF; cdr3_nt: TGTGCCAGCGTTCGGGGCAGCCAGATAGGCACTGAAGCTTTCTTT
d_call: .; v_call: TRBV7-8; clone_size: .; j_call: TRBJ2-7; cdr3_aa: CASSLAVRNYEQYF; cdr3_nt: TGTGCCAGCAGCTTAGCAGTCCGGAACTACGAGCAGTACTTC
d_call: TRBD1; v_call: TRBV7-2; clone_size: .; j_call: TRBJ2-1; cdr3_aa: CASSTGTGVNEQFF; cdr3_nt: TGTGCCTCCTCCACCGGGACAGGGGTTAATGAGCAGTTCTTC
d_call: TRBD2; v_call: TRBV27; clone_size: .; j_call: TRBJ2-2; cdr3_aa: CASRKAGGKTGELFF; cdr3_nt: TGTGCCAGCAGGAAAGCGGGAGGGAAAACCGGGGAGCTGTTTTTT
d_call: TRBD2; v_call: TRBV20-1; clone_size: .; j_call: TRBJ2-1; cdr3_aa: CSARVPSGMFF; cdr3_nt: TGCAGTGCTAGAGTCCCTAGCGGGATGTTCTTC
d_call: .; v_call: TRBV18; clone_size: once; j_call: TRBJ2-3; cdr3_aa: CASSPLRDSTDTQYF; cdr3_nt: TGTGCCAGCTCACCACTCCGGGACAGCACAGATACGCAGTATTTT
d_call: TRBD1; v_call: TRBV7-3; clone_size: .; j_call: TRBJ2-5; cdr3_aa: CASSPDRAQETQYF; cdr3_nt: TGTGCCAGCAGCCCCGACAGGGCCCAAGAGACCCAGTACTTC
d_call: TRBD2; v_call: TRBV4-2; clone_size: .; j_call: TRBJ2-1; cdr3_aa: CASSQVGLAETSSYNEQFF; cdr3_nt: TGTGCCAGCAGCCAAGTGGGACTAGCGGAGACGAGCTCCTACAATGAGCAGTTCTTC
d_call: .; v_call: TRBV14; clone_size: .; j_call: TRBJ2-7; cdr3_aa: CASSQDWSHGYEQYF; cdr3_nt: TGTGCCAGCAGCCAAGATTGGTCGCACGGCTACGAGCAGTACTTC
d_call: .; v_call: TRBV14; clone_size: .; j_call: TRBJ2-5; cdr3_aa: CASSQDLFAGETQYF; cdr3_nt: TGTGCCAGCAGCCAAGATCTATTCGCGGGCGAGACCCAGTACTTC
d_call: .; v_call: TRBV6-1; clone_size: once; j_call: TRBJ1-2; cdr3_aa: CASSEALWREASSGYTF; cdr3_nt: TGTGCCAGCAGTGAAGCGCTTTGGAGGGAGGCCTCTTCGGGCTACACCTTC
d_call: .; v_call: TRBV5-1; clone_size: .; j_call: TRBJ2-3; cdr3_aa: CASSWDILGDTQYF; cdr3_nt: TGCGCCAGCAGCTGGGACATCCTTGGGGATACGCAGTATTTT
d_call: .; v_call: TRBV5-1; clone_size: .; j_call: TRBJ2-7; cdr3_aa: CASSLVTRWSYEQYF; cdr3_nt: TGCGCCAGCAGCTTGGTGACTCGTTGGTCCTACGAGCAGTACTTC
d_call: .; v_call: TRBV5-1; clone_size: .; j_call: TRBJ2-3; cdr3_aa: CASSLRTAFTDTQYF; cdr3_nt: TGCGCCAGCAGCTTGAGGACAGCCTTTACAGATACGCAGTATTTT
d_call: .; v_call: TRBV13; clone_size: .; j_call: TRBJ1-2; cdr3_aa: CASSLGRPSSYGYTF; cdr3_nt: TGTGCCAGCAGCTTAGGCCGCCCCTCCAGCTATGGCTACACCTTC